The source of this TCR beta chain is a study of regulatory T cells in long-lasting Graves disease. Looking at the study overall: Persistent Graves' disease denoted over 5 years of antithyroid drugs plus positive TSH receptor antibodies.

Whole-study findings and limits: Gene preferences differed: TRBV28, TRBJ1-2, TRBJ2-5 in persistent cases.

Time point here: persistent/refractory GD, antithyroid drugs over 5 years with positive TRAb. There was RNA extracted from PBMCs, and the TCR library was made from it. This clonotype came up a few times. Its antigen remains unknown. V was trimmed by 4 bases and J by 7 bases, leaving 11 bases between them. The CDR3 contains 13 residues. Germline loops: CDR1 SQVTM, CDR2 ANQGSEA. For TCR beta, libraries came from iRepertoire HTBI primers and Arm-PCR of CDR3 regions. TCRdb redid the calling of the multiplex PCR reads with MiXCR, one entry per CDR3 protein. The repertoire holds about 470,000 distinct CDR3 sequences, with around 20% as singletons.

The sequences come from peripheral blood mononuclear cells (PBMCs), collected when the disease was refractory, from a patient treated with antithyroid drugs. The sequence derives from a female donor with Graves disease. The chain recombines TRBV29-1 with TRBJ1-6; possible D gene TRBD1, 5 bases. The CDR3 DNA follows: TGCAGCGTTGCGTTGGGGGGAAATTCACCCCTCCACTTT. This codes for CSVALGGNSPLHF.